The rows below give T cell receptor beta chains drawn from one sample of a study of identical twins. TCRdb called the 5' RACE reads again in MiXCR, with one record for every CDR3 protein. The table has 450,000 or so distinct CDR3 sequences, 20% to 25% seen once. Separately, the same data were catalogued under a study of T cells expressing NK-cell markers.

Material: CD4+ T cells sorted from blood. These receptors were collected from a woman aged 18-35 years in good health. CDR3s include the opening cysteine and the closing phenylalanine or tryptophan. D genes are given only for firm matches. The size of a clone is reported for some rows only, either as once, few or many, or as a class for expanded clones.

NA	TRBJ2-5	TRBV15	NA	CATSRGQGGMETQYF	TGTGCCACCAGCAGAGGGCAGGGGGGAATGGAGACCCAGTACTTC
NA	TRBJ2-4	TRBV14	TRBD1	CASSRTRDRVSDIQYF	TGTGCCAGCAGCAGGACCCGGGACAGGGTTAGTGACATTCAGTACTTC
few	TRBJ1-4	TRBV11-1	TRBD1	CASSSVYRGELFF	TGTGCCAGCAGCTCCGTTTACAGGGGAGAACTGTTTTTT
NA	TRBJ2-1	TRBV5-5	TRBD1	CASSTGQGIVNEQFF	TGTGCCAGCAGCACGGGACAGGGGATTGTCAATGAGCAGTTCTTC
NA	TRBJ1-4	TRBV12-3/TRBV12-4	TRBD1	CASSVGQSLNEKLFF	TGTGCCAGCAGTGTGGGACAGAGCCTTAATGAAAAACTGTTTTTT
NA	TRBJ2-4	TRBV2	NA	CASSDASRRAKNIQYF	TGTGCCAGCAGTGACGCTAGCCGGAGGGCCAAAAACATTCAGTACTTC
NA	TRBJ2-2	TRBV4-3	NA	CASSPQGGNTGELFF	TGCGCCAGCAGCCCACAAGGCGGGAACACCGGGGAGCTGTTTTTT
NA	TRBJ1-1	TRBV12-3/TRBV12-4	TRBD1	CASSSLGAGGINTEAFF	TGTGCCAGCAGCTCCCTGGGGGCAGGGGGCATAAACACTGAAGCTTTCTTT
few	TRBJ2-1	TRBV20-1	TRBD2	CSFVAGGYNEQFF	TGCAGTTTTGTAGCGGGGGGCTACAATGAGCAGTTCTTC
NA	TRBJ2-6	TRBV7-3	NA	CASGPLGANVLTF	TGTGCCAGCGGGCCTCTCGGGGCCAACGTCCTGACTTTC
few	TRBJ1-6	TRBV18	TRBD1	CASSPQGASPLHF	TGTGCCAGCTCACCACAGGGGGCCTCACCCCTCCACTTT
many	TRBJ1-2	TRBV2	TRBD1	CASTRGQIYGYTF	TGTGCCAGCACCAGGGGACAGATCTATGGCTACACCTTC
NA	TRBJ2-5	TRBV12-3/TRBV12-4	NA	CASSFGESTGRWETQYF	TGTGCCAGCAGTTTCGGAGAGTCCACAGGGCGATGGGAGACCCAGTACTTC
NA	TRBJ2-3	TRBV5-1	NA	CASSLLPTPTEADTQYF	TGCGCCAGCAGCCTTCTCCCCACTCCAACAGAGGCAGATACGCAGTATTTT
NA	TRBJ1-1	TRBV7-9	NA	CALGGRRDTEAFF	TGTGCCCTGGGCGGTCGTCGGGACACTGAAGCTTTCTTT
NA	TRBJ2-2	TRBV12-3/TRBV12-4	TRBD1	CASSQTGGITGELFF	TGTGCCAGCAGTCAGACAGGGGGTATCACCGGGGAGCTGTTTTTT
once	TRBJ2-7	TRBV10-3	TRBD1	CASAGDRASGEQYF	TGTGCCAGTGCTGGGGACAGGGCGAGTGGTGAGCAGTACTTC
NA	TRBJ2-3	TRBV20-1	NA	CSARGLATQYF	TGCAGTGCCAGGGGACTGGCTACGCAGTATTTT
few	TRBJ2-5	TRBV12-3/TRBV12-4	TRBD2	CASSGGARETQYF	TGTGCCAGCAGCGGGGGGGCTAGAGAGACCCAGTACTTC
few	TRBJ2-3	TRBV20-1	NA	CSASSGPDTQYF	TGCAGTGCTAGTTCGGGGCCAGATACGCAGTATTTT
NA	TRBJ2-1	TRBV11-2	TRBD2	CASSRWTSGEPYNEQFF	TGTGCCAGCAGCCGATGGACTAGCGGGGAGCCTTACAATGAGCAGTTCTTC
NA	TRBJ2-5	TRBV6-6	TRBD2	CATLERGMETQYF	TGTGCCACCCTGGAGCGGGGGATGGAGACCCAGTACTTC
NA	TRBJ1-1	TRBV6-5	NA	CASSYSNLVTEAFF	TGTGCCAGCAGTTACTCGAACTTGGTTACTGAAGCTTTCTTT
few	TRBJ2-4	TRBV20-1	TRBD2	CSAPQTSGRAQAKNIQYF	TGCAGTGCTCCACAGACCAGCGGGAGGGCCCAAGCCAAAAACATTCAGTACTTC
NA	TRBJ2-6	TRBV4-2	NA	CASSQEAGRRANVLTF	TGTGCCAGCAGCCAAGAGGCAGGGAGGAGGGCCAACGTCCTGACTTTC
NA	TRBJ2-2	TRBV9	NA	CASSVQGGGITGELFF	TGTGCCAGCAGCGTACAGGGGGGGGGCATCACCGGGGAGCTGTTTTTT
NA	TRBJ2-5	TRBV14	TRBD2	CASREGPNLGTQYF	TGTGCCAGCCGGGAGGGACCAAACCTAGGGACCCAGTACTTC
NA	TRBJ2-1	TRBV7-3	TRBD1	CASSPTQGAGDNEQFF	TGTGCCAGCAGCCCGACACAGGGGGCCGGCGACAATGAGCAGTTCTTC
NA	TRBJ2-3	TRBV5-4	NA	CASSSPTRSTDTQYF	TGTGCCAGCAGCTCCCCGACTAGATCGACAGATACGCAGTATTTT
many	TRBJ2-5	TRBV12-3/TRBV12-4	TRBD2	CASSGGGETQYF	TGTGCCAGCAGCGGGGGGGGGGAGACCCAGTACTTC
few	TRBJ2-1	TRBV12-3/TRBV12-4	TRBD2	CASSKSSGGFYNEQFF	TGTGCCAGCAGTAAATCTAGCGGGGGTTTTTACAATGAGCAGTTCTTC
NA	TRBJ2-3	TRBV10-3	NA	CAISDPNAPGSNSDTQYF	TGTGCCATCAGTGACCCGAATGCTCCGGGATCCAACTCAGATACGCAGTATTTT
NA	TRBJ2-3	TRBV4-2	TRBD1	CASSRAAGQGGTDTQYF	TGTGCCAGCAGCCGAGCAGCCGGACAGGGGGGGACAGATACGCAGTATTTT
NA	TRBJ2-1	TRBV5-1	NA	CASSLNTVYNEQFF	TGCGCCAGCAGCTTGAACACGGTGTACAATGAGCAGTTCTTC
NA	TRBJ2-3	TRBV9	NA	CASSVRMRDTQYF	TGTGCCAGCAGCGTACGGATGCGTGATACGCAGTATTTT
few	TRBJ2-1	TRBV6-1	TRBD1	CASRSQGAGFNEQFF	TGTGCCTCTAGGTCTCAGGGGGCCGGATTCAATGAGCAGTTCTTC
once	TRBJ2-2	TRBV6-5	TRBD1	CASSYSARGMGTGELFF	TGTGCCAGCAGTTACTCGGCCAGGGGGATGGGCACCGGGGAGCTGTTTTTT
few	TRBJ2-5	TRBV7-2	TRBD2	CASSSGLAGVGTQYF	TGTGCCAGCAGCTCAGGACTAGCGGGAGTTGGAACCCAGTACTTC
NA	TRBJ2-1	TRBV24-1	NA	CATSDFGPEQFF	TGTGCCACCAGTGATTTTGGGCCTGAGCAGTTCTTC
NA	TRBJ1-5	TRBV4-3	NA	CASSQGAVGPQHF	TGCGCCAGCAGCCAAGGAGCGGTGGGGCCCCAGCATTTT
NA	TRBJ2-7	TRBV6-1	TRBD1	CASRPPGTVGIGQYF	TGTGCCAGCAGACCCCCCGGGACAGTAGGGATAGGGCAGTACTTC
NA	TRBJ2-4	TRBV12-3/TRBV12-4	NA	CASRKTSAKNIQYF	TGTGCCAGCAGGAAAACTTCCGCCAAAAACATTCAGTACTTC
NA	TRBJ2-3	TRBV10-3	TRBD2	CATLSGSSTDTQYF	TGTGCCACCCTCAGCGGGAGTAGCACAGATACGCAGTATTTT
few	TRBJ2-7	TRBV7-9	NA	CASSLWQGGEQYF	TGTGCCAGCAGCTTATGGCAGGGGGGCGAGCAGTACTTC
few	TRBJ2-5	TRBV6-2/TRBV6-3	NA	CASSYSSSEKTQYF	TGTGCCAGCAGTTATTCGTCTAGCGAGAAGACCCAGTACTTC
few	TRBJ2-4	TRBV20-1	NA	CSATRALAKNIQYF	TGCAGTGCTACCCGGGCACTAGCCAAAAACATTCAGTACTTC
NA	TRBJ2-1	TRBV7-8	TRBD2	CASSFGTGGTNEQFF	TGTGCCAGCAGCTTTGGGACGGGGGGTACAAATGAGCAGTTCTTC
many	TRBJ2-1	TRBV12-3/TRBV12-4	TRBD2	CARRAREGRNEQFF	TGTGCCAGACGCGCGAGGGAGGGTAGGAATGAGCAGTTCTTC